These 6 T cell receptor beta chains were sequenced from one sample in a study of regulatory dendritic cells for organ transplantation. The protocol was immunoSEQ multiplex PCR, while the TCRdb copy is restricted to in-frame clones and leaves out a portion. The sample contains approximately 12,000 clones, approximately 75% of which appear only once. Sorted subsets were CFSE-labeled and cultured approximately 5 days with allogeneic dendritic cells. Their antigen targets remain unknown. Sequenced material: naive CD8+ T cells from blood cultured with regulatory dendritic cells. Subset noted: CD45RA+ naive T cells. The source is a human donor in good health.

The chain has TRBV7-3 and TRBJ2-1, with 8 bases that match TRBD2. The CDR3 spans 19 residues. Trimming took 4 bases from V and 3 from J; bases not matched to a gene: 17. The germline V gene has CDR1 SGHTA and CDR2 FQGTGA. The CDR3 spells CASSSYPLIAGTSYNEQFF. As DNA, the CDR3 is TGTGCCAGCAGCTCCTACCCGTTGATAGCGGGGACCAGCTACAATGAGCAGTTCTTC.

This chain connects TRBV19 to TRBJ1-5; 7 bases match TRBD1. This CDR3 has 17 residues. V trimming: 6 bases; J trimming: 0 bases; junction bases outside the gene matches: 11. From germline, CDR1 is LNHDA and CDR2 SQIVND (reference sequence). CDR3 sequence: CASSRKGQLYSNQPQHF. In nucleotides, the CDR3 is TGTGCCAGTAGCCGAAAGGGACAGCTCTATAGCAATCAGCCCCAGCATTTT.

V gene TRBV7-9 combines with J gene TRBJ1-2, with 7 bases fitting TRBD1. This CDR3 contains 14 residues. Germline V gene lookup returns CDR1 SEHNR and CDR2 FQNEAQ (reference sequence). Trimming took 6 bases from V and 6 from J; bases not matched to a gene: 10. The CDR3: CASSQQGTLDGYTF. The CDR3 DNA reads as TGTGCCAGCAGTCAACAGGGGACATTAGATGGCTACACCTTC.

In DNA form, the CDR3 reads TGTGCCAGCAGTTTGGACAACACAGATACGCAGTATTTT. This codes for CASSLDNTDTQYF. This chain connects TRBV6-5 to TRBJ2-3; D might be TRBD1 (5 bases). Germline V gene lookup returns CDR1 MNHEY and CDR2 SVGAGI. This CDR3 region has 13 residues. Trimming stripped 4 bases from V and 2 bases from J, with 7 bases between.

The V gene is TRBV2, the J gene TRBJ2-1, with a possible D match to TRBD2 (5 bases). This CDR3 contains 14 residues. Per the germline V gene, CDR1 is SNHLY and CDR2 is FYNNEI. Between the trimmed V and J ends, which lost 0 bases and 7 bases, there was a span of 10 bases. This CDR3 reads CASSEAGSRNEQFF. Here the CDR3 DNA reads TGTGCCAGCAGTGAAGCGGGGAGCCGGAATGAGCAGTTCTTC.

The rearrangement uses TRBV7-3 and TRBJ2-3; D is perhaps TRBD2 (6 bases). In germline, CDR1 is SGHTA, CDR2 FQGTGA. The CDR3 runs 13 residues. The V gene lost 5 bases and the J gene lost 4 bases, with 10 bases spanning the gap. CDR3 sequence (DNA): TGTGCCAGCAGCCCGGGACTGGCAGATACGCAGTATTTT. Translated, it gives CASSPGLADTQYF.